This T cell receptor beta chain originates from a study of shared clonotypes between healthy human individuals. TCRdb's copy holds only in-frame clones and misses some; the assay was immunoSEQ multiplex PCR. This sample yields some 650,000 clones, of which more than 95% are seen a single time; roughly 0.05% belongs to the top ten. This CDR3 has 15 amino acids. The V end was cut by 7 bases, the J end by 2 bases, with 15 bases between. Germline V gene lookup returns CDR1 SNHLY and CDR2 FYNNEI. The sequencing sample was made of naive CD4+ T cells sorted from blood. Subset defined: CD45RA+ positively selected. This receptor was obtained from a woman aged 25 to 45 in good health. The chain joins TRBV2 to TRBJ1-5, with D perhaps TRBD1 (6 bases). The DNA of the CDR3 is TGTGCCAGCAAAACACAGGGTACGGGCAATCAGCCCCAGCATTTT. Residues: CASKTQGTGNQPQHF.